These 4 T cell receptor beta chains came from one sample sequenced in a study of blood T cell repertoires in COVID-19. Clones were read by immunoSEQ multiplex PCR, and TCRdb kept only the in-frame ones, dropping some. This sample carries about half a million clones, 70% to 90% of them seen once, and the ten largest clones take roughly 3.2%. Sample: peripheral blood. These receptors all stem from a human donor in a cohort sampled during active COVID-19.

V is TRBV6-5 and J is TRBJ1-6; 9 bases agree with TRBD1. The CDR3 length is 14 residues. Germline trimming cut 7 bases from V and 8 bases from J; bases unmatched to any gene: 6. CDR1 is MNHEY and CDR2 is SVGAGI in the germline V gene. The CDR3 spells CASTERTGDSPLHF. The CDR3 bases are TGTGCCAGCACCGAACGGACAGGGGATTCACCCCTCCACTTT.

The chain has TRBV13 and TRBJ2-1; D remains ambiguous. V shed 4 bases and J shed 4 bases, with 11 bases lying between them. Germline V lookup: CDR1 PRHDT, CDR2 FYEKMQ (reference sequence). This CDR3 spans 14 amino acids. The CDR3 region is CASSSTEWYNEQFF. CDR3 DNA: TGTGCCAGCAGCTCCACAGAGTGGTACAATGAGCAGTTCTTC.

This chain uses TRBV11-2 with TRBJ2-7, with 9 bases matching TRBD1. Per the germline V gene, CDR1 is SGHAT and CDR2 is FQNNGV. The CDR3 length is 14 residues. J gave up 6 bases and V 5 bases, and 8 bases lay outside the gene matches. The CDR3 sequence is CASSPDRGFGEQYF. The CDR3, as DNA: TGTGCCAGCAGCCCCGACAGGGGGTTTGGCGAGCAGTACTTC.

The rearrangement joins TRBV29-1 to TRBJ1-2; TRBD1 matches 7 bases. Germline CDR1 and CDR2: SQVTM and ANQGSEA. This CDR3 region has 12 residues. After removal of 7 bases from V and 6 bases from J, the junction contained 8 bases not matched to a gene. In DNA form, the CDR3 reads TGCAGCGCCGACCAGGGGGGCGATGGCTACACCTTC. It yields the protein CSADQGGDGYTF. Filled out from reference TRBV29-1 and TRBJ1-2, the complete variable domain reads SAVISQKPSRDICQRGTSLTIQCQVDSQVTMMFWYRQQPGQSLTLIATANQGSEATYESGFVIDKFPISRPNLTFSTLTVSNMSPEDSSIYLCSADQGGDGYTFGSGTRLTVV.